The 8 T cell receptor beta chains presented below share a single source sample, sequenced in a study of blood T cell repertoires in COVID-19 (dated by TCRdb to about 2020). Libraries were constructed by the immunoSEQ multiplex PCR assay. The immuneACCESS repertoire file appears here via TCRdb, limited to in-frame rearrangements. These files lack a portion of the clones; in checked studies, under half of the deficit traces to unresolved V genes, and the cause of the others is not known. This sample is represented by roughly 380,000 clones; around 91% of them were singletons. 1.5% to 1.9% of the sample lies in the top ten. The sample was peripheral blood. The receptors here all came from a woman in her forties with COVID-19, enrolled during active disease.

This clone has only one observation. This sequence joins TRBV2 and TRBJ1-1; perhaps TRBD1 as D (6 bases). V lost 7 bases and J 1 base, leaving 13 bases between the germline ends. Germline V gene sequence: CDR1 SNHLY, CDR2 FYNNEI. The CDR3 has 14 amino acids. The CDR3 DNA sequence: TGTGCCAGCATGTGGGGGCGCGCGAACACTGAAGCTTTCTTT. Its translation is CASMWGRANTEAFF. Supplemented by reference TRBV2 and TRBJ1-1, the full variable domain reads EPEVTQTPSHQVTQMGQEVILRCVPISNHLYFYWYRQILGQKVEFLVSFYNNEISEKSEIFDDQFSVERPDGSNFTLKIRSTKLEDSAMYFCASMWGRANTEAFFGQGTRLTVV.

The chain joins TRBV5-6 to TRBJ2-7; tentatively, D is TRBD1 (5 bases). CDR1 and CDR2 from the germline V gene are SGHDT and YYEEEE. The V end lost 1 base, the J end lost 2 bases, and 16 bases lay between the germline ends. CDR3 length: 16 amino acids. CDR3 in DNA: TGTGCCAGCAGCTTGAATCAGGGTTCGATGCCCTACGAGCAGTACTTC. Encoded protein: CASSLNQGSMPYEQYF.

This sequence joins TRBV9 and TRBJ2-7, with D possibly TRBD2 on 5 matching bases. The CDR3 covers 13 residues. V lost 0 bases, J lost 7 bases, and 11 bases lay in between. Germline V CDR1 and CDR2: SGDLS, YYNGEE. This CDR3 is CASSVGGFGEQYF. DNA of the CDR3: TGTGCCAGCAGCGTAGGAGGGTTCGGGGAGCAGTACTTC.

The chain carries TRBV7-8 and TRBJ2-7, with 7 bases identical to TRBD1. V gave up 6 bases and J gave up 0 bases; unmatched junction bases: 5. The CDR3 is 14 residues long. CDR1 and CDR2 from the germline V gene are SGHVS and FQNEAQ. CDR3 DNA sequence: TGTGCCAGCAGAACCGGGACAGACTCCTACGAGCAGTACTTC. Amino acids: CASRTGTDSYEQYF.

The rearrangement joins TRBV28 to TRBJ1-6; maybe TRBD1 (5 bases). Germline CDR1 reads MDHEN; CDR2 reads SYDVKM. Trimming removed 3 bases from V and 7 bases from J, with 10 bases in between. This CDR3 has 14 amino acids. The CDR3 bases are TGTGCCAGCAGTTTGACCAGGGTCAATTCACCCCTCCACTTT. This codes for CASSLTRVNSPLHF.

The rearrangement links TRBV5-6 to TRBJ1-2; TRBD1 matches at 7 bases. Trimming cost V 0 bases and J 4 bases; bases outside gene matches: 6. This CDR3 is 15 amino acids long. Germline V gene lookup returns CDR1 SGHDT and CDR2 YYEEEE. CDR3: CASSLAPQGGYGYTF. The CDR3 DNA is TGTGCCAGCAGCTTGGCCCCCCAGGGGGGCTATGGCTACACCTTC.

The chain combines TRBV9 with TRBJ1-1; D is undetermined. The CDR3 has 14 residues. CDR1 is SGDLS and CDR2 is YYNGEE in the germline V gene. V was clipped by 1 base and J by 3 bases, with 10 bases between them. The CDR3 DNA reads as TGTGCCAGCAGCGTAACTCCCTTGGACACTGAAGCTTTCTTT. This translates into CASSVTPLDTEAFF. Filled out from reference TRBV9 and TRBJ1-1, the complete variable domain reads DSGVTQTPKHLITATGQRVTLRCSPRSGDLSVYWYQQSLDQGLQFLIQYYNGEERAKGNILERFSAQQFPDLHSELNLSSLELGDSALYFCASSVTPLDTEAFFGQGTRLTVV.

This clone was detected once. As DNA, the CDR3 is TGTGCCAGCAGCGTAGATGGAGGGGGCTGGAGCTCCTACGAGCAGTACTTC. Translated: CASSVDGGGWSSYEQYF. J is TRBJ2-7 and V is TRBV9, with D possibly TRBD1 on 7 matching bases. The V end lost 0 bases, the J end lost 0 bases, and 16 bases lay between the germline ends. Per the germline V gene, CDR1 is SGDLS and CDR2 is YYNGEE. The CDR3 contains 17 residues.